These 20 T cell receptor beta chains were all obtained from the same sample, sequenced in a study of CD8+CD57+ T cells in acquired aplastic anemia. The authors sequenced patients whose flow cytometry had shown CD8+CD57+ cell expansion. It was genomic DNA that served as the template for profiling TCR beta VDJ and CDR3. TCRdb re-derived calls from the reads in MiXCR, one entry per CDR3 protein. The sample lists under 350,000 distinct CDR3 sequences, about three fifths seen once, with 1.3% in the top ten. Sequenced material: sorted CD4+, CD8+, or CD8+CD57+ T cells (not recorded which) from PBMCs. The receptor source for this set is a human donor with aplastic anemia.

The chain joins TRBV10-2 to TRBJ1-3; tentatively, D is TRBD1 (6 bases). Deletions cut 8 bases from V and 1 base from J, with 18 bases between. The CDR3 has 16 amino acids. In germline, CDR1 is WSHSY, CDR2 SAAADI. This CDR3 reads CASSKSGGGSGNTIYF. The CDR3 region has the DNA TGCGCCAGCTCAAAATCGGGAGGGGGGTCTGGAAACACCATATATTTT.

CDR3 region: CSGTGGAQPQHF. CDR3 nucleotide sequence: TGCAGTGGGACAGGGGGAGCTCAGCCCCAGCATTTT. The V gene is TRBV20-1, the J gene TRBJ1-5, with TRBD1 matching over 10 bases. This CDR3 region has 12 residues. Germline V gene sequence: CDR1 DFQATT, CDR2 SNEGSKA (reference sequence). V lost 7 bases to trimming and J lost 6 bases; unmatched junction nucleotides: 3.

V usage is TRBV20-1 and J usage is TRBJ1-2, with D tentatively TRBD1 (5 bases). The CDR3 sequence is 15 residues long. Germline assignment: CDR1 DFQATT and CDR2 SNEGSKA (reference sequence). V was clipped by 6 bases and J by 8 bases, with 25 bases between them. The CDR3 spells CSARDGASITGGYTF. The DNA of the CDR3 is TGCAGTGCCAGGGACGGCGCATCGATAACGGGCGGCTACACCTTC.

This clonotype was detected many times. Just one base apart from a much larger clone, this may be a read error. The chain combines TRBV2 with TRBJ2-5; D remains unclear. The CDR3 runs to 14 residues. The germline V gene has CDR1 SNHLY and CDR2 FYNNEI. The CDR3 DNA reads TGTGCCAGCAGTGCAAGACACCCCCAAGGGACCCAGTACTTC. Protein: CASSARHPQGTQYF.

Note on this clonotype: Relative to the germline gene, one junction end is altered; a read error may explain this. The J gene is TRBJ2-7, the V gene TRBV7-4, with 14 positions matching TRBD2. In germline, CDR1 is SGHVT, CDR2 SQSDAQ. The CDR3 has 18 residues. CDR3 protein: CASSPGLAGGHYYYEQNF. CDR3 in DNA: TGTGCCAGCAGCCCTGGACTAGCGGGGGGCCACTATTACTACGAGCAGAACTTC.

This clonotype was found many times. The rearrangement uses TRBV20-1 and TRBJ1-2; weak D call: TRBD1 (5 bases). Deletions cut 2 bases from V and 4 bases from J, with 8 bases between. The V gene's germline CDR1 is DFQATT and CDR2 SNEGSKA (reference sequence). The CDR3 runs 12 residues. The CDR3 reads CSARWTIYGYTF. CDR3 coding DNA: TGCAGTGCTAGATGGACAATCTATGGCTACACCTTC.

This clonotype was seen a few times. V and J are TRBV7-2 and TRBJ1-1; D is perhaps TRBD1 (5 bases). Germline CDR1 reads SGHTA; CDR2 reads FQGNSA. Between the trimmed V and J ends, which lost 1 base and 10 bases, there was a span of 16 bases. This CDR3 has 14 amino acids. CDR3 DNA: TGTGCCAGCAGCTTAGACGGGACCGGAATGGCAGCTTTCTTT. It is translated as CASSLDGTGMAAFF. Full variable domain (rest looked up from reference TRBV7-2 and TRBJ1-1): GAGVSQSPSNKVTEKGKDVELRCDPISGHTALYWYRQSLGQGLEFLIYFQGNSAPDKSGLPSDRFSAERTGGSVSTLTIQRTQQEDSAVYLCASSLDGTGMAAFFGQGTRLTVV.

This clonotype was seen once. One end of the junction does not line up with germline, which may come from a read error. This chain uses TRBV7-2 with TRBJ2-2, with 10 bases that match TRBD2. The CDR3 has 15 residues. The germline CDR1 and CDR2 sequences are SGHTA and FQGNSA. The CDR3 bases are TGTGCCAGCCGCTTAGCGGGAGGTCGCACCGGGGAGCTGTTTTTT. As protein: CASRLAGGRTGELFF. Using reference TRBV7-2 and TRBJ2-2 for the parts outside the CDR3, the full variable domain is GAGVSQSPSNKVTEKGKDVELRCDPISGHTALYWYRQSLGQGLEFLIYFQGNSAPDKSGLPSDRFSAERTGGSVSTLTIQRTQQEDSAVYLCASRLAGGRTGELFFGEGSRLTVL.

This clonotype was seen ten or more times. The DNA of the CDR3 is TGTGCCAGCAGTGAAGCCCCAAAGGCCGGGGAGACCCAGTACTTC. Protein sequence: CASSEAPKAGETQYF. This chain connects TRBV2 to TRBJ2-5; the D is unclear. Germline V lookup: CDR1 SNHLY, CDR2 FYNNEI. Trimming shortened V by 0 bases and J by 5 bases, and 13 bases separated the two germline ends. The length of the CDR3 is 15 residues.

Ten or more counts support this clonotype. J is TRBJ2-5 and V is TRBV5-1; D uncertain. The CDR3 runs to 14 residues. Germline V lookup: CDR1 SGHRS, CDR2 YFSETQ. Trimming stripped 0 bases from V and 4 bases from J, with 10 bases between. CDR3 sequence (DNA): TGCGCCAGCAGCTTGGGACACCCGAGAGAGACCCAGTACTTC. Translating it yields CASSLGHPRETQYF.

Only a few counts were recorded for this clonotype. V usage is TRBV10-3 and J usage is TRBJ2-2; D uncertain. Germline assignment: CDR1 ENHRY and CDR2 SYGVKD. The CDR3 has 15 residues. Trimming removed 6 bases at V and 0 bases at J, with 11 bases between. In DNA form, the CDR3 reads TGTGCCATCAGCGAGCACAGCGCGAACACCGGGGAGCTGTTTTTT. This codes for CAISEHSANTGELFF.

The V call is TRBV29-1, the J call TRBJ2-1, with D hard to call. The V gene's germline CDR1 is SQVTM and CDR2 ANQGSEA. This CDR3 has 12 residues. V gave up 8 bases and J gave up 4 bases, with 12 bases separating them. CDR3 sequence: CSSRQEYNEQFF. The CDR3 region has the DNA TGCAGCTCCCGCCAGGAGTACAATGAGCAGTTCTTC.

Note on this clonotype: A clone one base away is much larger, so this may be a read error. The chain is built from TRBV5-1 and TRBJ2-3, with TRBD1 identical over 8 bases. CDR1 SGHRS and CDR2 YFSETQ come from the germline V gene. The CDR3 covers 17 residues. The CDR3 sequence: CASSLRRTGYGTGTQYF. The CDR3 nucleotides read TGCGCCAGCAGCTTGAGGAGGACAGGGTATGGCACAGGTACGCAGTATTTT.

The chain is built from TRBV29-1 and TRBJ2-1; possible D gene TRBD2, 5 bases. The length of the CDR3 is 12 residues. Germline CDR1 SQVTM, CDR2 ANQGSEA. V was shortened by 5 bases and J by 3 bases, with 8 bases between the two germline ends. The CDR3 protein is CSVSGSYNEQFF. The CDR3 nucleotides read TGCAGCGTTTCGGGAAGCTACAATGAGCAGTTCTTC.

The J gene is TRBJ2-7, the V gene TRBV7-6; D perhaps matches TRBD2 (6 bases). The CDR3 sequence is 15 residues long. Germline V lookup: CDR1 SGHVS, CDR2 FNYEAQ. V was shortened by 2 bases and J by 2 bases, with 13 bases between the two germline ends. This chain's CDR3 is CASSLNNGGAYEQYF. The CDR3 DNA reads as TGTGCCAGCAGCTTAAATAACGGAGGGGCCTACGAGCAGTACTTC.

This chain joins TRBV19 and TRBJ1-6; D remains ambiguous. Germline V gene sequence: CDR1 LNHDA, CDR2 SQIVND (reference sequence). CDR3 size: 17 residues. V was clipped by 2 bases and J by 0 bases, with 11 bases between them. This CDR3 reads CASSISGRSSYNSPLHF. In DNA form, the CDR3 reads TGTGCCAGTAGTATATCCGGCAGGAGCTCCTATAATTCACCCCTCCACTTT.

This clonotype appeared many times. This chain connects TRBV7-8 to TRBJ1-6; 10 positions match TRBD1. The CDR3 loop spans 15 amino acids. Germline trimming cut 5 bases from V and 5 bases from J; bases unmatched to any gene: 3. The germline CDR1 and CDR2 sequences are SGHVS and FQNEAQ. The CDR3 coding sequence is TGTGCCAGCAGCAGACAGGGGGCAGATAATTCACCCCTCCACTTT. Protein product: CASSRQGADNSPLHF.

The chain is built from TRBV7-9 and TRBJ1-3, with a tentative D call TRBD1 (5 bases). CDR3 length: 14 amino acids. The germline gives CDR1 SEHNR, CDR2 FQNEAQ (reference sequence). Trimming shortened V by 0 bases and J by 8 bases, and 11 bases separated the two germline ends. DNA for the CDR3: TGTGCCAGCAGCTTAGCCGGGGACCCGGACACCATATATTTT. Its translation is CASSLAGDPDTIYF.

This clonotype was seen ten or more times. The J gene is TRBJ1-6, the V gene TRBV6-5; maybe TRBD1 (5 bases). This CDR3 is built from 18 residues. Trimming took off 1 base at V and 0 bases at J, with 13 bases between the two ends. Germline V CDR1 and CDR2: MNHEY, SVGAGI. The CDR3 region is CASSYWRQSSSYNSPLHF. The CDR3 DNA reads TGTGCCAGCAGTTACTGGCGACAGTCTAGCTCCTATAATTCACCCCTCCACTTT.

Comments on this clonotype: One end of the junction varies from germline; a read error may be responsible. Here the CDR3 reads CASSPLAYNEQFF. The CDR3 coding sequence is TGTGCCAGCAGCCCATTGGCCTACAATGAGCAGTTCTTC. This chain uses TRBV5-1 with TRBJ2-1, with D hard to call. The germline gives CDR1 SGHRS, CDR2 YFSETQ. This CDR3 spans 13 amino acids.